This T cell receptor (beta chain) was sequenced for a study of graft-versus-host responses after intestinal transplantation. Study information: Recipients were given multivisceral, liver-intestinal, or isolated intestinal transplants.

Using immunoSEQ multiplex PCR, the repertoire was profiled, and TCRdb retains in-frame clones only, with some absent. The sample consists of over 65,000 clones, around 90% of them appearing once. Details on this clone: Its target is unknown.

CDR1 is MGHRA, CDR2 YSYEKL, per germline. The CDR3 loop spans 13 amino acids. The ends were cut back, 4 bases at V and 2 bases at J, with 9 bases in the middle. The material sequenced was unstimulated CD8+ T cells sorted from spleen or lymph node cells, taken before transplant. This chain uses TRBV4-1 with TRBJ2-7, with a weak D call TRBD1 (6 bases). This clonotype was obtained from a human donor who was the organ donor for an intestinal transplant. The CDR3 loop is CASSLNRAYEQYF. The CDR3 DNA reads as TGCGCCAGCAGCCTAAACAGGGCCTACGAGCAGTACTTC.